This T cell receptor (beta chain) was captured by sequencing in a study of control samples from healthy donors and cancer patients (dated by TCRdb to the early 2020s). CDR1 SGHVS and CDR2 FQNEAQ are derived from the germline V gene. A distance of 7 bases separates the germline ends of V and J, which lose 3 bases and 1 base respectively. The CDR3 starts with the cysteine, ends with the phenylalanine, and has 15 residues. Only the CDR3 portion is preserved as DNA: 45 bases, with reading frame beginning at the first base. To note about this clone: The specificity of this receptor is unknown. Qualities for individual bases were not recorded, and no much larger clone is one base off.

The receptor library was made with the immunoSEQ multiplex PCR assay. The table comes from immuneACCESS by way of TCRdb, which keeps in-frame sequences with V and J called. Part of the clones is missing from these tables; in studies checked, under half for an unresolved V gene and the rest for unknown reasons. The sample yields about 120,000 clones; approximately 88% were counted once. The leading ten clones occupy under 40% of the sample. Sequenced: blood. The sequence was collected from a man in his forties or fifties in good health. The rearrangement combines TRBV7-8 with TRBJ1-6, with no confident D gene call. In nucleotide form, the sequence is TGTGCCAGCAGCTTTAAGGGATCCTATAATTCACCCCTCCACTTT. Protein translation: CASSFKGSYNSPLHF.